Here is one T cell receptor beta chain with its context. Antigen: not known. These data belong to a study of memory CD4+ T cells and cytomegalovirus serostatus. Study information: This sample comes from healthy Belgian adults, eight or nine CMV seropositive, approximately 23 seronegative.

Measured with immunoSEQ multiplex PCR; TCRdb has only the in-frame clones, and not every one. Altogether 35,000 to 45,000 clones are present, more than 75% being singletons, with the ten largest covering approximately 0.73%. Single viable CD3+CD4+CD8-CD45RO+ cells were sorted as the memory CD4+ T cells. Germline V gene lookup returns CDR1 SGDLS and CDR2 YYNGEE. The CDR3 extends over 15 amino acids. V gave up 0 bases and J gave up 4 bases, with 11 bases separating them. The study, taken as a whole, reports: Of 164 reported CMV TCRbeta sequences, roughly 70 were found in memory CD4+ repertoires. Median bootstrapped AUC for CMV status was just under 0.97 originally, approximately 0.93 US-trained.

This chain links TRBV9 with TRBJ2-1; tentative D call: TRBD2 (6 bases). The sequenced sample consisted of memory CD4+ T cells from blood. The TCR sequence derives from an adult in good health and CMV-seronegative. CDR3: CASSVEIAEYNEQFF. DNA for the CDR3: TGTGCCAGCAGCGTAGAAATAGCGGAGTACAATGAGCAGTTCTTC.